Listed below are T cell receptor beta chains from one sample, sequenced in a study of T cell repertoires in cytomegalovirus infection. TCRdb fed the reads into MiXCR, producing one record per CDR3 protein. The sample shows roughly 150,000 distinct CDR3 sequences, approximately 30% of them seen only once. Which antigens these TCRs recognize remains unknown. The sample here was CD8+ T cells from cultured PBMCs, taken from culture after CMV antigen stimulation. The receptors stem from a human donor in good health (CMV status not recorded). Some clones in this sample may be carry-over from other donors' samples. CDR3s include the opening cysteine and the closing phenylalanine or tryptophan. Each record gives: clone size, D gene, J gene, V gene, CDR3 length, CDR3 DNA, CDR3 protein. A D gene is named only where the DNA matches it firmly. Clone size is stated in some rows and not others, as once, few, many or a class when expanded.

abundance: few
d_gene: NA
j_gene: TRBJ2-1
v_gene: TRBV12-3/TRBV12-4
len: 16
CDR3nt: TGTGCCAGCAGCCCATCGAGGGGTCCTTCCTACAATGAGCAGTTCTTC
CDR3aa: CASSPSRGPSYNEQFF

abundance: NA
d_gene: NA
j_gene: TRBJ2-3
v_gene: TRBV20-1
len: 14
CDR3nt: TGCAGTGCTAGAGCGGGGGACCGCACAGATACGCAGTATTTT
CDR3aa: CSARAGDRTDTQYF

abundance: few
d_gene: TRBD2
j_gene: TRBJ2-1
v_gene: TRBV7-9
len: 15
CDR3nt: TGTGCCAGCAGCTTCGAGGCGGGGGGGCCCAATGAGCAGTTCTTC
CDR3aa: CASSFEAGGPNEQFF

abundance: NA
d_gene: TRBD1
j_gene: TRBJ2-7
v_gene: TRBV6-5
len: 16
CDR3nt: TGTGCCAGCAGTTACACCCTGACAGGGGGCTCGAACGAGCAGTACTTC
CDR3aa: CASSYTLTGGSNEQYF

abundance: few
d_gene: NA
j_gene: TRBJ2-3
v_gene: TRBV27
len: 15
CDR3nt: TGTGCCAGCAGTTTATCTGGAGCGGACACAGATACGCAGTATTTT
CDR3aa: CASSLSGADTDTQYF

abundance: NA
d_gene: NA
j_gene: TRBJ1-6
v_gene: TRBV19
len: 14
CDR3nt: TGTGCCAGTAGTATTCCCAGGGGCGATTCACCCCTCCACTTT
CDR3aa: CASSIPRGDSPLHF

abundance: NA
d_gene: NA
j_gene: TRBJ1-2
v_gene: TRBV12-3/TRBV12-4
len: 14
CDR3nt: TGTGCCAGCAGTCCAACCGGGAGAATCTATGGCTACACCTTC
CDR3aa: CASSPTGRIYGYTF

abundance: NA
d_gene: NA
j_gene: TRBJ1-2
v_gene: TRBV7-4
len: 13
CDR3nt: TGTGCCAGCAGCTTAGGCCCTAACTGTGGCTACACCTTC
CDR3aa: CASSLGPNCGYTF

abundance: few
d_gene: NA
j_gene: TRBJ2-7
v_gene: TRBV2
len: 16
CDR3nt: TGTGCCAGCAGTGCCACCGGGGGCCCCCTAACATACGAGCAGTACTTC
CDR3aa: CASSATGGPLTYEQYF

abundance: few
d_gene: TRBD1
j_gene: TRBJ1-3
v_gene: TRBV7-6
len: 14
CDR3nt: TGTGCCAGCAGCCTTAACAGGGGAGGAAACACCATATATTTT
CDR3aa: CASSLNRGGNTIYF

abundance: few
d_gene: NA
j_gene: TRBJ1-1
v_gene: TRBV11-1
len: 14
CDR3nt: TGTGCCAGCAGCCACCGGACAGAGAACACTGAAGCTTTCTTT
CDR3aa: CASSHRTENTEAFF

abundance: few
d_gene: TRBD1
j_gene: TRBJ1-6
v_gene: TRBV14
len: 13
CDR3nt: TGTGCCAGCAGCGCTAACAGGGGCTCACCCCTCCACTTT
CDR3aa: CASSANRGSPLHF

abundance: NA
d_gene: NA
j_gene: TRBJ1-5
v_gene: TRBV5-1
len: 17
CDR3nt: TGCGCCAGCAGCTTTTTTAGGGCCCCTATAAGCAATCAGCCCCAGCATTTT
CDR3aa: CASSFFRAPISNQPQHF

abundance: NA
d_gene: NA
j_gene: TRBJ2-1
v_gene: TRBV7-6
len: 13
CDR3nt: TGTGCCAGCAGCTTCGCAGTATACAATGAGCAGTTCTTC
CDR3aa: CASSFAVYNEQFF

abundance: NA
d_gene: NA
j_gene: TRBJ1-1
v_gene: TRBV6-5
len: 13
CDR3nt: TGTGCCAGCAGTTACTGGGGGGGCACTGAAGCTTTCTTT
CDR3aa: CASSYWGGTEAFF

abundance: NA
d_gene: TRBD2
j_gene: TRBJ2-3
v_gene: TRBV28
len: 15
CDR3nt: TGTGCCAGCACCCCGGGACTAACCTTTACAGATACGCAGTATTTT
CDR3aa: CASTPGLTFTDTQYF